This TCR beta chain originates from a study of cytomegalovirus exposure and HLA in healthy donors. PCR amplification relied on 60 Vbeta primers (plus 13 Jbeta primers). Methods used by the authors: Later, 65 million to 90 million unique TCR beta chains were counted in an analysis, and around 11 million of them were shared. Using immunoSEQ multiplex PCR, the repertoire was profiled, and TCRdb retains in-frame clones only, with some absent. The DNA gave D and trimming, while V, J and clone size come from that table. The table shows 160,000 or so clones, with roughly 84% occurring only once. Regarding this clone: Antigen unknown.

Germline V gene sequence: CDR1 MGHDK, CDR2 SYGVNS. Losses at the gene ends were 4 bases for V and 5 bases for J; bases not matched to a gene: 8. CDR3 length equals 16 residues. Points from the study as a whole: Most CMV-associated TCR beta chains were later found to appear HLA-restricted.

Material: PBMCs. The TCR sequence derives from a man younger than 40 in good health and CMV-seronegative. The chain carries TRBV25-1 and TRBJ2-5, with 12 bases that match TRBD1. The CDR3 sequence: CASSGGDRGQGETQYF. In nucleotides, the CDR3 is TGTGCCAGCAGTGGGGGGGACAGGGGGCAGGGGGAGACCCAGTACTTC.